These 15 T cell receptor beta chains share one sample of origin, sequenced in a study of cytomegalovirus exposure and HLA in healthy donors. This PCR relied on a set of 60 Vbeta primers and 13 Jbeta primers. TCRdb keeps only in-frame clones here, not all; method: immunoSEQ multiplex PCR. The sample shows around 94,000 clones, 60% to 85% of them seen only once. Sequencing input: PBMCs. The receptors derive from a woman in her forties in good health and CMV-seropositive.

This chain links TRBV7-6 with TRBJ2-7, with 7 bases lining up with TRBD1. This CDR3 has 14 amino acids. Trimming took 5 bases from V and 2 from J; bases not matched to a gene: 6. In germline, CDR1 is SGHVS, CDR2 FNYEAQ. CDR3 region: CASSPRDSTYEQYF. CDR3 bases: TGTGCCAGCAGCCCCCGGGACAGTACCTACGAGCAGTACTTC.

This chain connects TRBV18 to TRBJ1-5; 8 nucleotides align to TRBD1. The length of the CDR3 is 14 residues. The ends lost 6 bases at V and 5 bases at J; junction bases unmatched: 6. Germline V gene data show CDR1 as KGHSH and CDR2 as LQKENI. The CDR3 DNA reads TGTGCCAGCTCGCTGGACAGGGATTATCAGCCCCAGCATTTT. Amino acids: CASSLDRDYQPQHF. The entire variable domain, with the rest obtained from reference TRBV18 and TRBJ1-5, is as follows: NAGVMQNPRHLVRRRGQEARLRCSPMKGHSHVYWYRQLPEEGLKFMVYLQKENIIDESGMPKERFSAEFPKEGPSILRIQQVVRGDSAAYFCASSLDRDYQPQHFGDGTRLSIL.

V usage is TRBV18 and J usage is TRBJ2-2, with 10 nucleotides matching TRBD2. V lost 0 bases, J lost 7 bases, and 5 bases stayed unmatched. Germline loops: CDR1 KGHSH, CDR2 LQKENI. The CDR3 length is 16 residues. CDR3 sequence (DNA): TGTGCCAGCTCACCACCCAGCGGGAGGGCCGACGGGGAGCTGTTTTTT. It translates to CASSPPSGRADGELFF.

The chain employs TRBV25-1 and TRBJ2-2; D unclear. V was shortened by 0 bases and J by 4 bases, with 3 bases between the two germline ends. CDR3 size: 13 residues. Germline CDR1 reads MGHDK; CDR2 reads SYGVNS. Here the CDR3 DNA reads TGTGCCAGCAGTGAATACGGCACCGGGGAGCTGTTTTTT. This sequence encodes CASSEYGTGELFF.

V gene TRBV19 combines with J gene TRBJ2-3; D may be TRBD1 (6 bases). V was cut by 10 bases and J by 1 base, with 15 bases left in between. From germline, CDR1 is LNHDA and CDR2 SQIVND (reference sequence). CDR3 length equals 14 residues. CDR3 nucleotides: TGTGCCACCGCGGACAGTTTAGGCACAGATACGCAGTATTTT. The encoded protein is CATADSLGTDTQYF.

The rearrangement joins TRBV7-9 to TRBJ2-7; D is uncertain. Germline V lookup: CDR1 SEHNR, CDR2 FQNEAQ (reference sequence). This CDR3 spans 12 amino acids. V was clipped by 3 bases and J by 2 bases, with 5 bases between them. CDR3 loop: CASSLVAYEQYF. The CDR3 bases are TGTGCCAGCAGCTTGGTAGCCTACGAGCAGTACTTC.

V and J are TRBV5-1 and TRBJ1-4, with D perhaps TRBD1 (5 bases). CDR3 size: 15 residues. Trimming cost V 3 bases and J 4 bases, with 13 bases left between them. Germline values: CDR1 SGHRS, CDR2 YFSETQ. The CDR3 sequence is CASSSASGINEKLFF. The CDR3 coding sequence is TGCGCCAGCAGCTCGGCCTCAGGGATTAATGAAAAACTGTTTTTT. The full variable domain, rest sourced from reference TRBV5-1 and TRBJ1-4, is KAGVTQTPRYLIKTRGQQVTLSCSPISGHRSVSWYQQTPGQGLQFLFEYFSETQRNKGNFPGRFSGRQFSNSRSEMNVSTLELGDSALYLCASSSASGINEKLFFGSGTQLSVL.

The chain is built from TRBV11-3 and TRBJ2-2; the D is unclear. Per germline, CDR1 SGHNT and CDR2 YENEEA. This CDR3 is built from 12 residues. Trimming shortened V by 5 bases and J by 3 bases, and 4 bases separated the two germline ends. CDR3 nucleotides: TGTGCCAGCAGCCCCTACACCGGGGAGCTGTTTTTT. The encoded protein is CASSPYTGELFF.

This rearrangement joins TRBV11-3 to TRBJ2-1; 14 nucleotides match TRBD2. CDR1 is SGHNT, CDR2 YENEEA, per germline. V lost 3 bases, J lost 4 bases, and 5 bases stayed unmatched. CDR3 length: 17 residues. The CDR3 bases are TGTGCCAGCAGCTTGACTAGCGGGAGGGGGCATTACAATGAGCAGTTCTTC. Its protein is CASSLTSGRGHYNEQFF.

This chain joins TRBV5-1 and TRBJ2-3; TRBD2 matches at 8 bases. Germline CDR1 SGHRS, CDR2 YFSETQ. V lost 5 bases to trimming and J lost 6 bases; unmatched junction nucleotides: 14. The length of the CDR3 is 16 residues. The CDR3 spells CASRGAGTSLRDTQYF. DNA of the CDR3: TGCGCCAGCAGGGGGGCCGGGACTAGTTTGAGGGATACGCAGTATTTT.

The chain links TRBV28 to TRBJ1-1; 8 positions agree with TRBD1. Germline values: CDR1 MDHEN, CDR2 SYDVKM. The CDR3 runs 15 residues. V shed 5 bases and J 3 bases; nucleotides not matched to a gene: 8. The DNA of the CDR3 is TGTGCCAGCAGTCCGGGGCAGGGGGCGGACACTGAAGCTTTCTTT. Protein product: CASSPGQGADTEAFF.

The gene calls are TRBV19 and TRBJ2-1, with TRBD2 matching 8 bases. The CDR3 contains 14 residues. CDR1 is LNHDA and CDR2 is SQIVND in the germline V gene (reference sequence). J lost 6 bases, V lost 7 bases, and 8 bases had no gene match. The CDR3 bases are TGTGCCAGTACCATGGGGACTAGTTTCAATGAGCAGTTCTTC. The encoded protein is CASTMGTSFNEQFF.

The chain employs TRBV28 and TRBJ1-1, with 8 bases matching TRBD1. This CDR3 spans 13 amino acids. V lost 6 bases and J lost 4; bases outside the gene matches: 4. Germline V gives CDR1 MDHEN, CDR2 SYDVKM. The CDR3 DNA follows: TGTGCCAGCAGGGACAGGGTCGGCACTGAAGCTTTCTTT. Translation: CASRDRVGTEAFF.

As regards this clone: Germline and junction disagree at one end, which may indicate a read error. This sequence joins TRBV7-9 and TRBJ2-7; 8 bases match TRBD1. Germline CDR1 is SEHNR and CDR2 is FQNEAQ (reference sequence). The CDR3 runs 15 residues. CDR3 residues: CSSSLLLTGEDEQYF. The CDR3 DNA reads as TGTTCCAGCAGCCTACTCCTGACAGGGGAGGACGAGCAGTACTTC. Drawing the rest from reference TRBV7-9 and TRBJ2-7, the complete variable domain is DTGVSQNPRHKITKRGQNVTFRCDPISEHNRLYWYRQTLGQGPEFLTYFQNEAQLEKSRLLSDRFSAERPKGSFSTLEIQRTEQGDSAMYLCSSSLLLTGEDEQYFGPGTRLTVT.

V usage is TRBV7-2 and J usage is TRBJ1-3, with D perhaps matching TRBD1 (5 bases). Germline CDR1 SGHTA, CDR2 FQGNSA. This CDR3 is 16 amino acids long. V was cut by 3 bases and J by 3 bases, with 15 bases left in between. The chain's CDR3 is CASSLGLHSYGNTIYF. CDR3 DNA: TGTGCCAGCAGCTTGGGGCTACACTCTTATGGAAACACCATATATTTT.